This TCR beta chain was profiled in a study of molecular identifiers for immune sequencing clone quantification (dated by TCRdb to 2016 to 2018). Broadly, across the study: For a replicate experiment, RNA from about 20,000 or 100,000 naive CD8 T cells was divided into five aliquots, of which four were sequenced. The study was a methods study using CD8 T cells to benchmark molecular-identifier clustering-based TCR repertoire sequencing (MIDCIRS) and TCR RNA copy counting. What the work shows at the level of the full study, not this receptor alone: Modeling indicated approximately 3.1 TCR RNA copies recovered per cell, compared with around 11 by digital PCR, which implies a capture efficiency of 25% to 35%. The naive libraries included spiked-in Jurkat TCR RNA (roughly 9 copies' worth), and this RNA is not part of the donor repertoire. Highly expanded clone sizes could be underestimated because identical TCR molecules may share a barcode. Clones above 20 RNA copies held over 98% of molecules in CMV-specific effector cells but under 1% in naive cells. Spiked-in Jurkat TCR RNA equivalent to a single cell was reported to be detectable even among 750,000 to 1,000,000 naive CD8 T cells. When barcode sub-clustering was omitted, TCR diversity was inflated by chimeric consensus sequences, with chimeras reaching as high as 47%.

The library came from PCR. The sequencer listed for this sample is NextSeq 500. Bulk TCR libraries were prepared as previously described, using TCR primers listed in Table S5. Total RNA was purified with the Qiagen AllPrep DNA/RNA kit. Before analysis, reads from multiple sequencing runs of one library were combined. Processing in the source paper ran as follows. Reads were retained only if their TCR constant sequence matched exactly, and those retained reads were trimmed to 150 nt and grouped according to their 12-nt molecular barcodes. Reads inside each barcode group were sub-clustered using a 15% Levenshtein threshold, and a quality-weighted consensus sequence was constructed for each RNA molecule. Non-functional sequences were excluded, and lower-count sequences lying one edit away from another sequence were also excluded. Based on fitting two negative binomial distributions, any barcode sub-cluster with under 20% of the maximum read count was discarded. Starting from the raw public reads, TCRdb applied fastp trimming at Q25, assembled clones with MiXCR and retained in-frame beta chains. CDR3 protein duplicates are merged, each entry listing the most common genes and DNA. These V and J calls are TCRdb output, not the study's own analysis. Recorded for this sample are hundreds of thousands of distinct CDR3 sequences; roughly 27% of them occurred a single time. In total, the top ten clones hold 0.6% to 0.9% of the sample.

Inclusive of the bounding cysteine and phenylalanine, the CDR3 is 17 residues long. Solely the CDR3 DNA is kept, with 51 bases framed from the first base. Via the germline V gene, CDR1 is SGHVS and CDR2 FQNEAQ. V and J are trimmed by 5 bases and 4 bases, and the gene matches miss 11 bases of the junction. With respect to this clonotype: No antigen is known for it. No much larger clone is present one base from it, and per-base qualities are unavailable.

Naive CD8 T cell libraries were made from roughly 21,000 to 960,000 sorted cells using 10%, 30% or 50% of purified RNA. On a BD FACSAria II, naive CD8 T cells were FACS-sorted as CD8+CD4-CCR7+CD45RA+ and collected into RLT Plus buffer. More than 8 TCR copies' worth of Jurkat RNA were spiked into roughly 20,000-1,000,000 naive CD8 T cell samples to test detection sensitivity. CD8 T cells were enriched using RosetteSep CD8+ T Cell Enrichment Cocktail and Ficoll-Paque, and the enriched cells then underwent ACK red cell lysis. The chain employs TRBV7-8 and TRBJ2-1; 10 central bases correspond to TRBD2. This clonotype was obtained from a human donor in good health. Some libraries in this study had Jurkat cell RNA spiked in. The specimen was naive CD8+ T cells from blood, with Jurkat cell RNA spiked in. Read against the paper, the sample's cell subset or site label means: FACS-sorted CD8+CD4-CCR7+CD45RA+ naive T cells. The nucleotide sequence reads as follows: TGTGCCAGCAGCCCCCGGACTAGCGGCTTCGATTACAATGAGCAGTTCTTC. It translates to CASSPRTSGFDYNEQFF. The CDR3, completed at both ends by the reference TRBV7-8 and TRBJ2-1 genes, gives the full variable domain GAGVSQSPRYKVAKRGQDVALRCDPISGHVSLFWYQQALGQGPEFLTYFQNEAQLDKSGLPSDRFFAERPEGSVSTLKIQRTQQEDSAVYLCASSPRTSGFDYNEQFFGPGTRLTVL.